A single sample is the source of the 18 T cell receptor beta chains below, sequenced in a study of T cell repertoires in cytomegalovirus infection. Antigen specificity for these receptors is unknown. TCRdb ran MiXCR on the reads and lists one entry per CDR3 protein. The data hold 680,000 or so distinct CDR3 sequences, with about 33% observed a single time. Sequenced here: cultured PBMCs, sampled from culture after CMV antigen stimulation. The origin of the receptors is a human donor in good health (CMV status not recorded). Some clones in this sample may be carry-over from other donors' samples.

V usage is TRBV6-2 or TRBV6-3 and J usage is TRBJ1-2; the D gene is possibly TRBD1 (6 bases). Between the trimmed V and J ends, which lost 6 bases and 3 bases, there was a span of 20 bases. The CDR3 consists of 16 residues. Germline values: CDR1 MNHEY, CDR2 SVGEGT. The CDR3 sequence: CASSGKGVTRDYGYTF. The CDR3 DNA follows: TGTGCCAGCAGCGGTAAGGGGGTCACGAGGGACTATGGCTACACCTTC.

The chain joins TRBV20-1 to TRBJ2-5; no clear D. The V end was cut by 2 bases, the J end by 2 bases, with 12 bases between. Germline CDR1 reads DFQATT; CDR2 reads SNEGSKA (reference sequence). This CDR3 contains 14 residues. The CDR3 DNA reads TGCAGTGCTAGACCTGCGCCAGCTCAAGAGACCCAGTACTTC. Protein product: CSARPAPAQETQYF.

The gene calls are TRBV28 and TRBJ1-2; TRBD1 might be the D (5 bases). There are 15 residues in the CDR3. Germline-derived CDR1 and CDR2 are MDHEN and SYDVKM. Between the trimmed V and J ends, which lost 5 bases and 8 bases, there was a span of 21 bases. Here the CDR3 DNA reads TGTGCCAGCAGTAAAATATGGGACCGACCTGGAGGCTACACCTTC. This encodes CASSKIWDRPGGYTF.

This clonotype was seen once. This rearrangement joins TRBV2 to TRBJ2-2; D may be TRBD1 or TRBD2 (5 bases each). Germline CDR1 SNHLY, CDR2 FYNNEI. This CDR3 comprises 12 residues. V lost 8 bases and J lost 6, with 10 bases in between. The CDR3 sequence: CASGSGPGELFF. The CDR3 coding sequence is TGTGCCAGCGGGTCGGGACCCGGGGAGCTGTTTTTT.

In its sample, this clonotype was seen once. The chain links TRBV20-1 to TRBJ2-6; D is undetermined. CDR1 is DFQATT and CDR2 is SNEGSKA in the germline V gene (reference sequence). The CDR3 has 14 residues. V was cut by 3 bases and J by 0 bases, with 6 bases left in between. This CDR3 reads CSASMSSGANVLTF. CDR3 bases: TGCAGTGCTAGTATGTCCTCTGGGGCCAACGTCCTGACTTTC.

This sequence joins TRBV28 and TRBJ1-1; tentatively, D is TRBD1 (5 bases). Germline V lookup: CDR1 MDHEN, CDR2 SYDVKM. The CDR3 has 13 residues. V gave up 10 bases and J gave up 0 bases, with 12 bases separating them. The CDR3, as DNA: TGTGCCACCCTTGAGGGGATGAACACTGAAGCTTTCTTT. It specifies CATLEGMNTEAFF.

This clonotype was detected ten times or more. V and J are TRBV19 and TRBJ1-1; 7 nucleotides agree with TRBD1. Unmatched junction bases numbered 0, after V lost 2 bases and J lost 0 bases. The CDR3 is made up of 14 amino acids. Germline V gene sequence: CDR1 LNHDA, CDR2 SQIVND (reference sequence). DNA of the CDR3: TGTGCCAGTAGTATAACAGGGGTGAACACTGAAGCTTTCTTT. It yields the protein CASSITGVNTEAFF.

This clonotype was recorded at least ten times. The CDR3 DNA follows: TGTGCCAGCAGCTTAGGTGGAGGGACGGGAGAGACCCAGTACTTC. Translation gives CASSLGGGTGETQYF. V is TRBV7-2 and J is TRBJ2-5, with D possibly matching TRBD2 (6 bases). CDR3 size: 15 residues. Germline CDR1 is SGHTA and CDR2 is FQGNSA. The germline V and J ends were trimmed by 1 base and 4 bases, with 13 bases remaining between them.

The V call is TRBV12-3 or TRBV12-4, the J call TRBJ1-1; no clear D. Trimming shortened V by 4 bases and J by 3 bases, and 12 bases separated the two germline ends. This CDR3 is 14 amino acids long. The CDR3 region has the DNA TGTGCCAGCAGTTCCCGGCCTTTGGACACTGAAGCTTTCTTT. Amino acids: CASSSRPLDTEAFF.

The gene calls are TRBV6-5 and TRBJ2-3; D is ambiguous. V gave up 11 bases and J gave up 1 base, with 13 bases separating them. The CDR3 extends over 13 amino acids. CDR1 is MNHEY and CDR2 is SVGAGI in the germline V gene. CDR3 nucleotides: TGTGCCCATAAGGGCGCGGGCACAGATACGCAGTATTTT. This encodes CAHKGAGTDTQYF.

Only a few counts were recorded for this clonotype. The gene calls are TRBV12-3 or TRBV12-4 and TRBJ2-1; 7 bases align to TRBD2. Germline trimming cut 5 bases from V and 4 bases from J; bases unmatched to any gene: 11. The CDR3 extends over 16 amino acids. The CDR3 nucleotides read TGTGCCAGCAGTCTCATGGGGGGAGGGCCTTACAATGAGCAGTTCTTC. The encoded protein is CASSLMGGGPYNEQFF.

This clonotype was seen a few times. The V gene is TRBV19, the J gene TRBJ1-4, with 7 bases that match TRBD1. This CDR3 comprises 13 residues. The J segment lost 11 bases and the V segment lost 5 bases, leaving 8 bases of the junction unmatched. Looked up from germline, CDR1 is LNHDA and CDR2 is SQIVND (reference sequence). The CDR3 loop is CASSPGTAVKLFF. The CDR3 DNA follows: TGTGCCAGTAGTCCCGGGACAGCGGTCAAACTGTTTTTT.

The chain employs TRBV7-6 and TRBJ2-3; possibly TRBD1 or TRBD2 for D (5 bases each). The ends were cut back, 3 bases at V and 3 bases at J, with 7 bases in the middle. Germline CDR1 is SGHVS and CDR2 is FNYEAQ. This CDR3 spans 13 amino acids. Written as DNA, the CDR3 is TGTGCCAGCAGCTTGGGGGATACAGATACGCAGTATTTT. Amino acids: CASSLGDTDTQYF.

The J gene is TRBJ2-1, the V gene TRBV5-1; 15 nucleotides align to TRBD2. V lost 4 bases to trimming and J lost 5 bases; unmatched junction nucleotides: 10. The CDR3 runs 18 residues. From germline, CDR1 is SGHRS and CDR2 YFSETQ. The CDR3 DNA follows: TGCGCCAGCAGCCGATTTCGGACTAGCGGGGGGGGACACAATGAGCAGTTCTTC. Translation gives CASSRFRTSGGGHNEQFF.

V is TRBV23-1 and J is TRBJ1-6; D remains unclear. TRBV23-1 is known as an ORF, though its function is uncertain. Trimming shortened V by 4 bases and J by 7 bases, and 14 bases separated the two germline ends. The CDR3 is made up of 15 amino acids. The CDR3 nucleotides read TGCGCCAGCAGTCCTGGGAACAGACAAAATTCACCCCTCCACTTT. Amino acid sequence: CASSPGNRQNSPLHF.

This clonotype was seen more than once but under ten times. The chain is built from TRBV20-1 and TRBJ2-7; 7 nucleotides line up with TRBD1. The CDR3 has 13 residues. CDR1 and CDR2 (germline): DFQATT, SNEGSKA (reference sequence). J was trimmed by 3 bases and V by 7 bases; bases with no gene match: 9. The CDR3 bases are TGCAGTGTACCCAGGACAGGCTACTACGAGCAGTACTTC. Translated: CSVPRTGYYEQYF.

This clonotype showed up just a few times. This chain uses TRBV4-2 with TRBJ2-3; 11 nucleotides agree with TRBD2. V shed 1 base and J 0 bases; nucleotides not matched to a gene: 3. The CDR3 runs to 17 residues. The germline CDR1 and CDR2 sequences are LGHNA and YNFKEQ. The CDR3 nucleotides are TGTGCCAGCAGCCAAGTCCGGACTAGCGGGAGCACAGATACGCAGTATTTT. Protein sequence: CASSQVRTSGSTDTQYF.

This clonotype was detected only a few times. This chain connects TRBV28 to TRBJ1-2, with D possibly TRBD1 on 5 matching bases. V was pared by 5 bases and J by 1 base, with 20 bases between. The CDR3 is 17 residues long. The germline CDR1 and CDR2 sequences are MDHEN and SYDVKM. For the CDR3, the DNA is TGTGCCAGCAGTCCGCTAGCGGGGCATGGTGTTAACTATGGCTACACCTTC. Its translation is CASSPLAGHGVNYGYTF.